Presented here are 19 T cell receptor beta chains from one specimen sequenced in a study of shared clonotypes between healthy human individuals. The repertoire was sequenced with immunoSEQ multiplex PCR; TCRdb's copy has only in-frame clones and lacks some. The profile covers 330,000 or so clones, with more than 60% appearing a single time and about 10% taken by the ten largest. The material sequenced was memory CD4+ T cells sorted from blood. Described subset: CD45RA-negative fraction. The receptors come from a man in his thirties or forties in good health.

Of note for this clone: Other DNA variants within this sample encode the same CDR3. The V call is TRBV4-1, the J call TRBJ2-5; perhaps TRBD2 as D (6 bases). The V gene lost 1 base and the J gene lost 2 bases, with 8 bases spanning the gap. The CDR3 is 14 amino acids. Germline assignment: CDR1 MGHRA and CDR2 YSYEKL. The chain's CDR3 is CASSQGGLQETQYF. Here the CDR3 DNA reads TGCGCCAGCAGCCAAGGGGGACTGCAAGAGACCCAGTACTTC.

The chain employs TRBV10-3 and TRBJ2-3; TRBD1 matches at 9 bases. The CDR3 loop spans 13 amino acids. The germline V gene encodes CDR1 ENHRY and CDR2 SYGVKD. The J segment lost 4 bases and the V segment lost 9 bases, leaving 5 bases of the junction unmatched. CDR3 protein: CAIGTGKADTQYF. In nucleotides, the CDR3 is TGTGCCATAGGGACAGGGAAGGCAGATACGCAGTATTTT.

V gene TRBV25-1 combines with J gene TRBJ2-3; 8 bases match TRBD2. The germline CDR1 and CDR2 sequences are MGHDK and SYGVNS. Trimming took 2 bases from V and 6 from J; bases not matched to a gene: 10. CDR3 length equals 16 residues. CDR3 sequence (DNA): TGTGCCAGCAGTGAACCGATTAGCGGGGCCCTGGATACGCAGTATTTT. The encoded protein is CASSEPISGALDTQYF.

This sequence joins TRBV7-7 and TRBJ2-5, with 9 positions matching TRBD1. This CDR3 comprises 14 residues. Germline assignment: CDR1 SSHAT and CDR2 FNYEAQ (reference sequence). With 5 bases clipped from V and 4 bases from J, the junction kept 5 bases outside the gene matches. CDR3 DNA sequence: TGTGCCAGCAGCCCACAGGGGGCAGGAGAGACCCAGTACTTC. It yields the protein CASSPQGAGETQYF.

The rearrangement links TRBV5-4 to TRBJ1-1; D gene ambiguous. The CDR3 runs to 13 residues. Germline V CDR1 and CDR2: SGHNT, YYREEE (reference sequence). The V gene lost 4 bases and the J gene lost 2 bases, with 9 bases spanning the gap. CDR3: CASSPEVNTEAFF. The CDR3 nucleotides are TGTGCCAGCAGCCCGGAGGTAAACACTGAAGCTTTCTTT.

This clone turned up a few times. The chain joins TRBV9 to TRBJ2-3; 7 bases are a match to TRBD1. There are 15 residues in the CDR3. Trimming cost V 3 bases and J 0 bases; bases outside gene matches: 4. CDR1 is SGDLS and CDR2 is YYNGEE in the germline V gene. The CDR3 protein is CASSDGTASTDTQYF. The CDR3 DNA follows: TGTGCCAGCAGCGACGGGACAGCTAGCACAGATACGCAGTATTTT.

The CDR3 protein is CASSYDRPYYTF. Here the CDR3 DNA reads TGTGCCAGCAGTTACGACCGGCCCTACTACACCTTC. V and J are TRBV6-6 and TRBJ1-2; D remains unclear. The CDR3 has 12 amino acids. CDR1 MNHNY and CDR2 SVGAGI come from the germline V gene (reference sequence). V lost 2 bases, J lost 10 bases, and 11 bases lay in between.

The count of this clone is one. This same CDR3 is encoded by further DNA sequences in the sample. V gene TRBV18 combines with J gene TRBJ2-3; 14 nucleotides agree with TRBD2. V lost 3 bases, J lost 4 bases, and 0 bases stayed unmatched. Germline assignment: CDR1 KGHSH and CDR2 LQKENI. CDR3 length equals 15 residues. Here the CDR3 reads CASSPGLAGADTQYF. The CDR3 bases are TGTGCCAGCTCACCGGGACTAGCGGGAGCAGATACGCAGTATTTT.

Regarding this clone: A clone one base away is much larger, so this may be a read error. The J gene is TRBJ2-1, the V gene TRBV29-1; weak D call: TRBD2 (5 bases). V lost 5 bases, J lost 4 bases, and 18 bases lay in between. This CDR3 is 15 amino acids long. The V gene's germline CDR1 is SQVTM and CDR2 ANQGSEA. The CDR3 coding sequence is TGCAGCGTTCCCGTAAATAACGGGGTTTACAATGAGCAGTTCTTC. It codes for CSVPVNNGVYNEQFF.

To note about this clone: Other DNA sequences within the sample encode an identical CDR3. V is TRBV29-1 and J is TRBJ1-2; possible D gene TRBD1, 6 bases. The CDR3 is made up of 13 amino acids. Trimming left V 2 bases short and J 0 bases short, with 7 bases between. Germline values: CDR1 SQVTM, CDR2 ANQGSEA. The CDR3 DNA reads as TGCAGCGTTGAAAAGGGGGCTAACTATGGCTACACCTTC. Its protein is CSVEKGANYGYTF.

The chain has TRBV7-8 and TRBJ2-1; a weak D match, TRBD2 (5 bases). This CDR3 comprises 16 residues. V lost 5 bases to trimming and J lost 10 bases, with 24 bases between them. CDR1 and CDR2 (germline): SGHVS, FQNEAQ. CDR3 sequence: CASSQTPGLSPGEQFF. CDR3 bases: TGTGCCAGCAGCCAGACCCCCGGACTCTCCCCCGGAGAGCAGTTCTTC.

This chain joins TRBV29-1 and TRBJ2-5, with 9 bases identical to TRBD2. V shed 0 bases, J shed 2 bases, and the junction held 4 bases outside the gene matches. Germline V gene data show CDR1 as SQVTM and CDR2 as ANQGSEA. The CDR3 is 15 residues long. CDR3 in amino acids: CSVEDFLAGQETQYF. Here the CDR3 DNA reads TGCAGCGTTGAAGATTTTCTAGCGGGACAAGAGACCCAGTACTTC.

With regard to this clone: Other DNA sequences in the sample encode the same CDR3. The rearrangement joins TRBV9 to TRBJ2-1; D gene ambiguous. The CDR3 contains 15 residues. The V gene's germline CDR1 is SGDLS and CDR2 YYNGEE. Trimming took off 0 bases at V and 2 bases at J, with 9 bases between the two ends. The chain's CDR3 is CASSVEGRPYNEQFF. The CDR3, as DNA: TGTGCCAGCAGCGTAGAAGGTCGCCCCTACAATGAGCAGTTCTTC.

This clone was found a few times. The V call is TRBV5-4, the J call TRBJ2-2; tentative D call: TRBD1 (5 bases). CDR1 SGHNT and CDR2 YYREEE come from the germline V gene (reference sequence). This CDR3 is 16 amino acids long. Trimming removed 0 bases from V and 4 bases from J, with 13 bases in between. The CDR3 sequence: CASSLELGRITGELFF. The CDR3 DNA follows: TGTGCCAGCAGCTTGGAATTGGGGCGCATCACCGGGGAGCTGTTTTTT.

This chain links TRBV5-1 with TRBJ2-1; D gene uncertain. Germline assignment: CDR1 SGHRS and CDR2 YFSETQ. The CDR3 sequence is 16 residues long. V gave up 0 bases and J gave up 6 bases, with 16 bases separating them. CDR3 amino acids: CASSLALVDPRNEQFF. CDR3 nucleotide sequence: TGCGCCAGCAGCTTGGCTCTGGTGGATCCCCGCAATGAGCAGTTCTTC.

The gene calls are TRBV7-6 and TRBJ1-1; TRBD1 is a possible D gene (6 bases). Trimming left V 1 base short and J 11 bases short, with 11 bases between. Germline CDR1 is SGHVS and CDR2 is FNYEAQ. CDR3 length equals 12 residues. The CDR3 DNA reads TGTGCCAGCAGCTTAGGAGGGGGGCGGGCTTTCTTT. This gives the protein CASSLGGGRAFF.

About this clone itself: One base separates it from a far larger clone, so it is likely a read error. The rearrangement links TRBV7-9 to TRBJ2-3; D remains ambiguous. The V and J ends lost 5 bases and 2 bases respectively, with 2 bases between them. CDR3 size: 11 residues. CDR1 and CDR2 (germline): SEHNR, FQNEAQ (reference sequence). CDR3 protein: CASSTTDTQYF. As DNA, the CDR3 is TGTGCCAGCAGCACCACAGATACGCAGTATTTT.

This sequence joins TRBV18 and TRBJ1-3, with D possibly matching TRBD1 (6 bases). This CDR3 has 14 amino acids. Germline values: CDR1 KGHSH, CDR2 LQKENI. With 1 base removed from V and 8 bases from J, the gap between germline ends came to 12 bases. CDR3 nucleotides: TGTGCCAGCTCACCACAACAGGGTGGCCACACCATATATTTT. The encoded protein is CASSPQQGGHTIYF.

This clone was counted only a few times. The chain couples TRBV19 to TRBJ2-1; 9 nucleotides agree with TRBD1. The CDR3 covers 16 residues. Trimming removed 4 bases from V and 4 bases from J; junction bases left unmatched: 8. CDR1 is LNHDA, CDR2 SQIVND, per germline (reference sequence). In DNA form, the CDR3 reads TGTGCCAGTAGTACGATGGGACAGGGTGGGTACAATGAGCAGTTCTTC. Protein: CASSTMGQGGYNEQFF.